The clone carrying this TCR beta chain was detected only a few times. The V gene's germline CDR1 is SGHRS and CDR2 YFSETQ. This CDR3 is built from 14 residues. The ends were cut back, 3 bases at V and 4 bases at J, with 14 bases in the middle. The sample belongs to a study of blood T cells in healthy people across ages. Primers used in a second PCR of about 7 to 12 cycles were a sample-barcoded 5' primer and a J-beta primer mix. TCRdb reanalysed the 5' RACE reads using MiXCR and keeps one entry per CDR3 protein. The sample consists of fewer than 2,000,000 distinct CDR3 sequences, roughly two fifths of them appearing once. They isolated at least 7 million PBMCs from each sample.

The specimen was blood. The receptor comes from a human donor in good health. This chain joins TRBV5-1 and TRBJ2-7, with a possible D match to TRBD1 (6 bases). The CDR3 DNA sequence: TGCGCCAGCAGCTCGCCTGGACAGATTTACGAGCAGTACTTC. Protein sequence: CASSSPGQIYEQYF.